Below are 32 T cell receptor beta chains sequenced from a single sample in a study of blood T cells in healthy people across ages. Using a J-beta primer mix together with a sample-barcoded 5' primer, a second PCR was run for about 6 to 11 cycles. TCRdb processed the 5' RACE reads anew with MiXCR; each CDR3 protein has one entry. In the table there are about 1,800,000 distinct CDR3 sequences, over 25% of which are singletons. Sequencing was performed on blood. Source of these receptors: a woman aged 25-40 years in good health.

The chain couples TRBV29-1 to TRBJ2-4; TRBD1 might be the D (5 bases). The J call may be incorrect, as the DNA end agrees better with TRBJ2-7. The length of the CDR3 is 12 residues. Germline values: CDR1 SQVTM, CDR2 ANQGSEA. CDR3 loop: CSAVIDSCEQYF. In DNA, the CDR3 is TGCAGCGCTGTGATCGACAGCTGCGAGCAGTACTTC.

This chain uses TRBV20-1 with TRBJ2-7; D ambiguous. Trimming stripped 3 bases from V and 3 bases from J, with 6 bases between. The V gene's germline CDR1 is DFQATT and CDR2 SNEGSKA (reference sequence). The CDR3 covers 11 residues. For the CDR3, the DNA is TGCAGTGCTAGGGGTTTCTACGAGCAGTACTTC. Translation gives CSARGFYEQYF.

This chain joins TRBV4-1 and TRBJ1-2, with D possibly TRBD1 on 5 matching bases. Germline V gene data show CDR1 as MGHRA and CDR2 as YSYEKL. The CDR3 totals 14 residues. With 4 bases removed from V and 8 bases from J, the gap between germline ends came to 17 bases. CDR3 DNA sequence: TGCGCCAGCAGCCTCCCCACCGGGGCGCCCGGCTACACCTTC. Translating it yields CASSLPTGAPGYTF.

The chain is built from TRBV15 and TRBJ2-2; TRBD2 agrees at 8 bases. V dropped 5 bases and J dropped 4; count of bases not matched to a gene: 6. Per germline, CDR1 LNHNV and CDR2 YYDKDF (reference sequence). The CDR3 totals 15 residues. In DNA, the CDR3 is TGTGCCACCAGCGCCGGGACTAGAACCACCGGGGAGCTGTTTTTT. Its protein product is CATSAGTRTTGELFF.

About this clonotype itself: An end of the junction does not agree with germline; a read error may underlie this. The J gene is TRBJ1-1, the V gene TRBV12-3 or TRBV12-4; D unresolved. The length of the CDR3 is 15 residues. CDR3 coding DNA: TGTACCAGCAGTTTAAGTACCCCGACGAACACTGAAGCTTTCTTT. It is translated as CTSSLSTPTNTEAFF.

This clonotype has just a few counts. The rearrangement joins TRBV28 to TRBJ1-2; D possibly corresponds to TRBD1 (6 bases). Trimming stripped 10 bases from V and 3 bases from J, with 12 bases between. The length of the CDR3 is 12 residues. Germline CDR1 is MDHEN and CDR2 is SYDVKM. In DNA form, the CDR3 reads TGTGCCACGCTACAGGGTTACTATGGCTACACCTTC. It encodes CATLQGYYGYTF.

V is TRBV28 and J is TRBJ2-5; D may be TRBD1 or TRBD2 (5 bases each). V was trimmed by 5 bases and J by 1 base, leaving 17 bases between them. The CDR3 is made up of 16 amino acids. Germline loops: CDR1 MDHEN, CDR2 SYDVKM. The DNA for the CDR3 is TGTGCCAGCAGTCCGGCCAGTCGGGACCTCCAAGAGACCCAGTACTTC. It translates to CASSPASRDLQETQYF. Based on the CDR3 plus reference TRBV28 and TRBJ2-5, the full variable domain is DVKVTQSSRYLVKRTGEKVFLECVQDMDHENMFWYRQDPGLGLRLIYFSYDVKMKEKGDIPEGYSVSREKKERFSLILESASTNQTSMYLCASSPASRDLQETQYFGPGTRLLVL.

V gene TRBV7-6 combines with J gene TRBJ2-1; 7 positions match TRBD2. CDR3 size: 16 residues. Trimming cost V 5 bases and J 10 bases; bases outside gene matches: 17. CDR1 and CDR2 (germline): SGHVS, FNYEAQ. The CDR3, as DNA: TGTGCCAGCAGCCCCAGCTGGGGGGGAGGGCCTTGGGAGCAGTTCTTC. The encoded protein is CASSPSWGGGPWEQFF.

This chain connects TRBV6-6 to TRBJ2-5; D is tentatively TRBD1 or TRBD2 (5 bases each). With 7 bases removed from V and 5 bases from J, the gap between germline ends came to 17 bases. Germline assignment: CDR1 MNHNY and CDR2 SVGAGI (reference sequence). The CDR3 has 14 residues. Here the CDR3 reads CASTNQGWGETQYF. The CDR3 DNA reads as TGTGCCAGCACCAACCAGGGTTGGGGGGAGACCCAGTACTTC.

The chain recombines TRBV7-9 with TRBJ2-3, with 8 bases matching TRBD2. This CDR3 region has 16 residues. Germline trimming cut 5 bases from V and 3 bases from J; bases unmatched to any gene: 10. The germline CDR1 and CDR2 sequences are SEHNR and FQNEAQ (reference sequence). CDR3: CASSPLRAGVTDTQYF. The CDR3 coding sequence is TGTGCCAGCAGCCCCCTTCGAGCGGGAGTAACAGATACGCAGTATTTT.

Details on this clonotype: This could be a read error, since a much larger clone is one nucleotide away. This rearrangement joins TRBV20-1 to TRBJ2-1; the D gene is possibly TRBD1 (6 bases). The end of the DNA is better explained by TRBJ2-7, so the J call may be wrong. The CDR3 has 14 residues. CDR1 is DFQATT and CDR2 is SNEGSKA in the germline V gene (reference sequence). CDR3 DNA sequence: TGCAGTGCTCAGACAGGAGCCACCTACAATGAGCAGTACTTC. It translates to CSAQTGATYNEQYF.

This clonotype appeared a few times. The rearrangement uses TRBV7-9 and TRBJ1-4; D ambiguous. Looked up from germline, CDR1 is SEHNR and CDR2 is FQNEAQ (reference sequence). V dropped 1 base and J dropped 6 bases, with 12 bases sitting between them. CDR3 length: 15 amino acids. In DNA, the CDR3 is TGTGCCAGCAGCTTAGACGGTGTGGGCGATGAAAAACTGTTTTTT. This translates into CASSLDGVGDEKLFF.

Many counts were recorded for this clonotype. This chain connects TRBV5-1 to TRBJ2-1; D may be TRBD2 (6 bases). Germline CDR1 SGHRS, CDR2 YFSETQ. Between the trimmed V and J ends, which lost 10 bases and 7 bases, there was a span of 18 bases. This CDR3 has 13 residues. This CDR3 is CACERSSGNEQFF. The CDR3 DNA sequence: TGCGCCTGCGAACGTTCGAGCGGGAATGAGCAGTTCTTC.

V is TRBV24-1 and J is TRBJ2-3, with D tentatively TRBD1 or TRBD2 (5 bases each). The germline V and J ends were trimmed by 2 bases and 3 bases, with 11 bases remaining between them. Germline V CDR1 and CDR2: KGHDR, SFDVKD. The CDR3 runs to 15 residues. CDR3 in amino acids: CATSDSYGATDTQYF. In DNA, the CDR3 is TGTGCCACCAGTGATTCGTACGGGGCGACAGATACGCAGTATTTT.

V usage is TRBV18 and J usage is TRBJ2-7; D may be TRBD1 (5 bases). The V end lost 5 bases, the J end lost 3 bases, and 17 bases lay between the germline ends. The CDR3 has 15 residues. Per the germline V gene, CDR1 is KGHSH and CDR2 is LQKENI. The CDR3 protein is CASSLTVGQIYEQYF. In DNA, the CDR3 is TGTGCCAGCTCATTGACCGTTGGACAAATCTACGAGCAGTACTTC.

The chain uses TRBV6-5 and TRBJ1-2; 7 bases line up with TRBD1. The CDR3 runs 13 residues. V lost 6 bases, J lost 4 bases, and 5 bases stayed unmatched. Germline CDR1 is MNHEY and CDR2 is SVGAGI. The CDR3 spells CASSTGALYGYTF. The CDR3 DNA is TGTGCCAGCAGCACAGGGGCCCTCTATGGCTACACCTTC.

This chain uses TRBV5-4 with TRBJ1-6, with D perhaps matching TRBD1 (6 bases). The germline V and J ends were trimmed by 1 base and 7 bases, with 9 bases remaining between them. The germline CDR1 and CDR2 sequences are SGHNT and YYREEE (reference sequence). The CDR3 consists of 14 residues. CDR3 DNA: TGTGCCAGCAGCTTGAGGACAGTAAATTCACCCCTCCACTTT. Translation: CASSLRTVNSPLHF.

This clonotype was recorded a few times. The rearrangement uses TRBV20-1 and TRBJ2-7; the match to TRBD2 covers 7 bases. Trimming cost V 2 bases and J 1 base; bases outside gene matches: 5. This CDR3 has 14 amino acids. The germline V gene encodes CDR1 DFQATT and CDR2 SNEGSKA (reference sequence). CDR3: CSARTPSGSYEQYF. CDR3 nucleotide sequence: TGCAGTGCTAGAACCCCTAGCGGATCCTACGAGCAGTACTTC.

This clonotype was observed at least ten times. This sequence joins TRBV6-6 and TRBJ2-5; TRBD2 matches 8 bases. The CDR3 length is 15 residues. With V trimmed by 4 bases and J by 0 bases, 4 bases remained unmatched. CDR1 and CDR2 from the germline V gene are MNHNY and SVGAGI (reference sequence). The CDR3, as DNA: TGTGCCAGCAGTTCGGGCGGGGGGAACCAAGAGACCCAGTACTTC. Its translation is CASSSGGGNQETQYF.

The sample holds many counts of this clonotype. The chain links TRBV7-9 to TRBJ2-7, with a weak D call TRBD2 (6 bases). CDR1 SEHNR and CDR2 FQNEAQ come from the germline V gene (reference sequence). The V end was cut by 3 bases, the J end by 4 bases, with 13 bases between. There are 14 residues in the CDR3. CDR3 sequence (DNA): TGTGCCAGCAGCTTTGGAGGGGCATGGTACGAGCAGTACTTC. Its translation is CASSFGGAWYEQYF.

For the CDR3, the DNA is TGTGCCAGCAGGACAGGGGGCGGCAGTGAAAAACTGTTTTTT. Its translation is CASRTGGGSEKLFF. The V call is TRBV6-5, the J call TRBJ1-4; 10 bases are a match to TRBD1. Germline-derived CDR1 and CDR2 are MNHEY and SVGAGI. After removal of 6 bases from V and 7 bases from J, the junction contained 5 bases not matched to a gene. The CDR3 runs to 14 residues.

For this clonotype: Compared with germline, one end of the junction differs, possibly owing to a read error. V and J are TRBV3-1 and TRBJ2-7, with D tentatively TRBD1 or TRBD2 (6 bases each). The CDR3 has 13 residues. Germline-derived CDR1 and CDR2 are LGHDT and YNNKEL (reference sequence). This CDR3 reads CAGSQGGSYEQYF. The DNA of the CDR3 is TGTGCCGGCAGCCAAGGGGGGTCCTACGAGCAGTACTTC.

In its sample, this clonotype was seen a few times. V usage is TRBV7-2 and J usage is TRBJ2-1; 7 bases match TRBD2. Looked up from germline, CDR1 is SGHTA and CDR2 is FQGNSA. Trimming took 5 bases from V and 5 from J; bases not matched to a gene: 12. The CDR3 is 16 residues long. CDR3 nucleotides: TGTGCCAGCAGCCAACCCGGGTATAGCGGGCACAATGAGCAGTTCTTC. Translated: CASSQPGYSGHNEQFF.

The V and J genes are TRBV9 and TRBJ2-1; D ambiguous. Germline CDR1 reads SGDLS; CDR2 reads YYNGEE. V lost 7 bases, J lost 10 bases, and 21 bases lay in between. The CDR3 covers 14 residues. CDR3 loop: CASGAGPFMGEQFF. In nucleotides, the CDR3 is TGTGCCAGCGGCGCAGGTCCTTTTATGGGGGAGCAGTTCTTC.

On this clonotype itself: Possible read error: a much larger clone is one base away. The chain links TRBV27 to TRBJ2-7, with unresolved D. The CDR3 contains 11 residues. The V end was cut by 8 bases, the J end by 6 bases, with 11 bases between. Germline V gene data show CDR1 as MNHEY and CDR2 as SMNVEV (reference sequence). For the CDR3, the DNA is TGTGCCAGCGGCGGCAAATGCGAGCAGTACTTC. This sequence encodes CASGGKCEQYF.

This clonotype was observed a few times. The chain links TRBV28 to TRBJ2-1, with 10 positions matching TRBD2. The CDR3 totals 17 residues. V lost 5 bases and J lost 7; bases outside the gene matches: 14. Germline CDR1 MDHEN, CDR2 SYDVKM. The CDR3 DNA sequence: TGTGCCAGCAGTCCCCAGTTGAGCGGGGGGGAGATGAATGAGCAGTTCTTC. Protein product: CASSPQLSGGEMNEQFF.

The chain is built from TRBV15 and TRBJ2-7, with D unclear. This CDR3 contains 14 residues. Germline V gene lookup returns CDR1 LNHNV and CDR2 YYDKDF (reference sequence). V lost 1 base and J 6 bases, leaving 13 bases between the germline ends. The CDR3 DNA reads as TGTGCCACCAGCAGAGGGGCAGGCCAAGGCGAGCAGTACTTC. Translated, it gives CATSRGAGQGEQYF. Using reference TRBV15 and TRBJ2-7 for the parts outside the CDR3, the full variable domain is DAMVIQNPRYQVTQFGKPVTLSCSQTLNHNVMYWYQQKSSQAPKLLFHYYDKDFNNEADTPDNFQSRRPNTSFCFLDIRSPGLGDTAMYLCATSRGAGQGEQYFGPGTRLTVT.

There are a few counts of this clonotype. The chain joins TRBV29-1 to TRBJ2-1; no firm D call. Trimming took off 0 bases at V and 9 bases at J, with 3 bases between the two ends. Germline assignment: CDR1 SQVTM and CDR2 ANQGSEA. The CDR3 runs 10 residues. DNA for the CDR3: TGCAGCGTTGAAGAGGGTGAGCAGTTCTTC. Translation gives CSVEEGEQFF.

This clonotype was detected only a few times. CDR3 sequence: CASSELRSNQPQHF. For the CDR3, the DNA is TGTGCCAGCAGTGAATTGCGAAGCAATCAGCCCCAGCATTTT. The V gene is TRBV25-1, the J gene TRBJ1-5; D unresolved. The length of the CDR3 is 14 residues. The germline CDR1 and CDR2 sequences are MGHDK and SYGVNS. Trimming removed 1 base at V and 1 base at J, with 5 bases between.

This clonotype appeared a few times. CDR3 protein: CAWRQDSNYGYTF. The DNA for the CDR3 is TGTGCCTGGAGACAGGACAGCAACTATGGCTACACCTTC. This chain uses TRBV30 with TRBJ1-2; D perhaps matches TRBD1 (6 bases). Trimming removed 3 bases from V and 2 bases from J, with 10 bases in between. The CDR3 contains 13 residues. CDR1 is GTSNPN and CDR2 is SVGIG in the germline V gene (reference sequence).

The chain joins TRBV7-2 to TRBJ1-4; D is perhaps TRBD1 (6 bases). The germline V gene encodes CDR1 SGHTA and CDR2 FQGNSA. Between the trimmed V and J ends, which lost 4 bases and 3 bases, there was a span of 12 bases. CDR3 size: 15 residues. The CDR3 DNA follows: TGTGCCAGCAGCTCGGGGAGGACAGCTAATGAAAAACTGTTTTTT. Translation: CASSSGRTANEKLFF.

In its sample, this clonotype was seen a few times. V is TRBV4-3 and J is TRBJ2-2, with 9 bases matching TRBD2. V was pared by 2 bases and J by 6 bases, with 7 bases of the junction left unmatched. CDR3 length: 16 residues. Germline CDR1 LGHNA, CDR2 YSLEER. For the CDR3, the DNA is TGCGCCAGCAGCCAAATGGCGGGAGGGGACGCCGGGGAGCTGTTTTTT. Translating gives CASSQMAGGDAGELFF.